Below, one T cell receptor (beta chain) is given with its context. Its antigen is unidentified. This specimen comes from a study of CD8+ T cells in alopecia areata. Extracted RNA was reverse transcribed, and the resulting cDNA served as sequencing template. Method: immunoSEQ multiplex PCR; TCRdb's copy keeps in-frame clones and lacks some. The sample carries roughly 170,000 clones, 59% recorded once. V shed 6 bases and J shed 3 bases, with 14 bases lying between them. CDR1 is MNHEY, CDR2 SVGAGI, per germline. This CDR3 is 14 amino acids long. Overall study results and limits: TCR sharing across patients was less clear than in mice, possibly HLA-related.

The chain couples TRBV6-5 to TRBJ1-2, with a tentative D call TRBD1 (5 bases). This sequence originates from a human donor with alopecia areata. Sequences were derived from CD4+ T cells sorted from blood, sampled at week 0. The CDR3 DNA is TGTGCCAGCAGCTACCGGGACCGGTACTATGGCTACACCTTC. It codes for CASSYRDRYYGYTF.